The clone carrying this T cell receptor beta chain was detected only a few times. Via MiXCR, TCRdb re-called the 5' RACE reads, giving one row per CDR3 protein. The table includes some 110,000 distinct CDR3 sequences, about 15% detected once. This sample was included in a study of early T cells in non-severe SARS-CoV-2 infection. CDR3 length equals 13 residues. The germline CDR1 and CDR2 sequences are MNHNS and SASEGT. V gave up 7 bases and J gave up 3 bases, with 9 bases separating them. The rearrangement uses TRBV6-1 and TRBJ1-4; D gene uncertain. The sequence was collected from an adult who was a healthcare worker with PCR-confirmed SARS-CoV-2 infection or an uninfected control (not recorded which). The sample was whole blood. CDR3 loop: CASIHRANEKLFF. In DNA form, the CDR3 reads TGTGCCAGCATACACCGGGCTAATGAAAAACTGTTTTTT.